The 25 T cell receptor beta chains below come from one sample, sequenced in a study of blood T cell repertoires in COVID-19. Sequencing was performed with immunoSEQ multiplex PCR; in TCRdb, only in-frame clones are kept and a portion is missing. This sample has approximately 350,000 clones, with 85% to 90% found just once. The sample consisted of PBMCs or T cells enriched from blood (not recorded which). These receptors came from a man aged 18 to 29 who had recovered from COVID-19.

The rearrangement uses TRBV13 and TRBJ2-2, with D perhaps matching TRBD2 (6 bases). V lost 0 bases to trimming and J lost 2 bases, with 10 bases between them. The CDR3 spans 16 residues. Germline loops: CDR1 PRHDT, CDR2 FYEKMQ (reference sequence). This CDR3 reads CASSLGSGGNTGELFF. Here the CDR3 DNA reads TGTGCCAGCAGCTTAGGCTCCGGGGGTAACACCGGGGAGCTGTTTTTT.

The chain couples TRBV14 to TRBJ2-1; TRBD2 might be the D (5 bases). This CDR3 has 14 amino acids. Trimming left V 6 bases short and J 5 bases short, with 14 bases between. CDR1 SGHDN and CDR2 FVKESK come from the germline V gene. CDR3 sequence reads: CASSSGDYNNEQFF. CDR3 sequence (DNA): TGTGCCAGCAGTTCCGGTGACTACAACAATGAGCAGTTCTTC.

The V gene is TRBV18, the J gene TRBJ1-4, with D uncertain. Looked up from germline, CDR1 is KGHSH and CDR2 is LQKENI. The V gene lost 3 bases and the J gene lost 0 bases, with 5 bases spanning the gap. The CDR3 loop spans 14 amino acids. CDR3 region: CASSPRATNEKLFF. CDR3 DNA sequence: TGTGCCAGCTCACCCCGAGCAACTAATGAAAAACTGTTTTTT.

Here the CDR3 reads CASRDRNYGYTF. The CDR3 bases are TGTGCCAGCAGAGACAGAAACTATGGCTACACCTTC. This chain uses TRBV3-1 (or the pseudogene TRBV3-2) with TRBJ1-2; the D gene is possibly TRBD1 (5 bases). CDR1 and CDR2 (germline): LGHDT, YNNKEL (reference sequence). Trimming shortened V by 6 bases and J by 2 bases, and 7 bases separated the two germline ends. The CDR3 totals 12 residues.

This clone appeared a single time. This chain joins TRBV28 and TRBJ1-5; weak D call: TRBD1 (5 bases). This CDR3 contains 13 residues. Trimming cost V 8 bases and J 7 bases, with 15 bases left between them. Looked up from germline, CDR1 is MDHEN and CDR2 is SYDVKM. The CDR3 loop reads CASHSGGYQPQHF. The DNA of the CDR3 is TGTGCCAGCCATTCGGGGGGGTACCAGCCCCAGCATTTT.

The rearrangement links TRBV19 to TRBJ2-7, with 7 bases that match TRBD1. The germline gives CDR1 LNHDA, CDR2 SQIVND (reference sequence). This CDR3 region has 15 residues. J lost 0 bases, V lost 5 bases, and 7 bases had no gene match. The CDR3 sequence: CASSPQDRSSYEQYF. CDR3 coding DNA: TGTGCCAGTAGTCCGCAGGACAGGAGCTCCTACGAGCAGTACTTC.

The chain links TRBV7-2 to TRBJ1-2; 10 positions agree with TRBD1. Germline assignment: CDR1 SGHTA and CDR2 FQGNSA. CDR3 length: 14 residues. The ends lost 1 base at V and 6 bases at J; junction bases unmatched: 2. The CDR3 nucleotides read TGTGCCAGCAGCTTAGGGGACAGGGGTAATGGCTACACCTTC. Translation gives CASSLGDRGNGYTF.

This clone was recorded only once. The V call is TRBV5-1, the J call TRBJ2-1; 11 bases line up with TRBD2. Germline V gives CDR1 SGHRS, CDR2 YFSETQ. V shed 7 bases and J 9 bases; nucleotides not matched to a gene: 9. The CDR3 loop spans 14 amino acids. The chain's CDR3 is CASSSGTSGLEQFF. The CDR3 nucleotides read TGCGCCAGCTCCTCAGGGACTAGCGGACTTGAGCAGTTCTTC. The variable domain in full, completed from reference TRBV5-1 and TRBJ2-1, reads KAGVTQTPRYLIKTRGQQVTLSCSPISGHRSVSWYQQTPGQGLQFLFEYFSETQRNKGNFPGRFSGRQFSNSRSEMNVSTLELGDSALYLCASSSGTSGLEQFFGPGTRLTVL.

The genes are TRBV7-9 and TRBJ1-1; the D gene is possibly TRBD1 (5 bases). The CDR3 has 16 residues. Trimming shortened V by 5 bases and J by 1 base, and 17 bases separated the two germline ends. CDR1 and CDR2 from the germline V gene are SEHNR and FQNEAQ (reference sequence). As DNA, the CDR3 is TGTGCCAGCAGCGTAGAAGGCGGGGGTGCGAACACTGAAGCTTTCTTT. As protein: CASSVEGGGANTEAFF.

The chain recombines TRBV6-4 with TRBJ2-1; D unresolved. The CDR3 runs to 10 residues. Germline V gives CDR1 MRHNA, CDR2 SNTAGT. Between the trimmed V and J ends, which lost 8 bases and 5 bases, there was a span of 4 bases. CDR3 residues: CASPDNEQFF. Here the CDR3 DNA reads TGTGCCAGCCCAGACAATGAGCAGTTCTTC.

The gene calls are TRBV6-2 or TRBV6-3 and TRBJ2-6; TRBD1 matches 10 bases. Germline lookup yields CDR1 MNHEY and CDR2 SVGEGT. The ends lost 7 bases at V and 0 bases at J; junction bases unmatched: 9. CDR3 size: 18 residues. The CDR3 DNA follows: TGTGCCAGCACCCCCGCGGGACAGGGGTACTCTGGGGCCAACGTCCTGACTTTC. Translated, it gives CASTPAGQGYSGANVLTF.

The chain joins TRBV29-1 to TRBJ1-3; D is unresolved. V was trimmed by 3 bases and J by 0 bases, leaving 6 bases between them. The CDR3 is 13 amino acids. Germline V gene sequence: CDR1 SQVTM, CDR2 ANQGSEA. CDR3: CSVEKSSGNTIYF. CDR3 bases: TGCAGCGTTGAGAAGAGCTCTGGAAACACCATATATTTT.

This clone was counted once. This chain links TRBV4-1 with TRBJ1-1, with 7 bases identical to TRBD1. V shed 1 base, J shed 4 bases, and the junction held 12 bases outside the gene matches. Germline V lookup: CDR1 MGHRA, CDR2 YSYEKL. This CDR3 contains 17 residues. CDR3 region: CASSQALTGSLSTEAFF. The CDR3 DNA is TGCGCCAGCAGCCAAGCGTTGACAGGGTCTCTGAGCACTGAAGCTTTCTTT.

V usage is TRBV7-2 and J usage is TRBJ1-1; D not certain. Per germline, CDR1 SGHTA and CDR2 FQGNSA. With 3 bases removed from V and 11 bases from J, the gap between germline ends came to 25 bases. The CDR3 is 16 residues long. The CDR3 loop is CASSFGETLGYLRAFF. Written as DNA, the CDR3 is TGTGCCAGCAGCTTTGGCGAGACACTAGGTTATCTGCGGGCTTTCTTT.

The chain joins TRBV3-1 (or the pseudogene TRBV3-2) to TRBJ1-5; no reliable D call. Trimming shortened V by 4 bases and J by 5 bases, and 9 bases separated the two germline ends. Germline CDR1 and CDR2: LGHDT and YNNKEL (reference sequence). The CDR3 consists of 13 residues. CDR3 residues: CASSRRVDQPQHF. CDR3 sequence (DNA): TGTGCCAGCAGCCGCCGAGTGGATCAGCCCCAGCATTTT.

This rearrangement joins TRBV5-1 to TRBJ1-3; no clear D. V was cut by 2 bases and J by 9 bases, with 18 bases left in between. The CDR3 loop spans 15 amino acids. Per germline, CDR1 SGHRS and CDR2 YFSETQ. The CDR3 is CASSLEVPGLGTIYF. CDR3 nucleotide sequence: TGCGCCAGCAGCTTAGAGGTCCCCGGTCTCGGCACCATATATTTT. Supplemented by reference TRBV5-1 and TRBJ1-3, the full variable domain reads KAGVTQTPRYLIKTRGQQVTLSCSPISGHRSVSWYQQTPGQGLQFLFEYFSETQRNKGNFPGRFSGRQFSNSRSEMNVSTLELGDSALYLCASSLEVPGLGTIYFGEGSWLTVV.

The CDR3: CASSSPGILFYGYTF. CDR3 sequence (DNA): TGTGCCAGCAGTTCCCCCGGGATATTATTCTATGGCTACACCTTC. The V and J genes are TRBV28 and TRBJ1-2; D unclear. Trimming shortened V by 4 bases and J by 4 bases, and 16 bases separated the two germline ends. The germline V gene has CDR1 MDHEN and CDR2 SYDVKM. CDR3 length: 15 amino acids.

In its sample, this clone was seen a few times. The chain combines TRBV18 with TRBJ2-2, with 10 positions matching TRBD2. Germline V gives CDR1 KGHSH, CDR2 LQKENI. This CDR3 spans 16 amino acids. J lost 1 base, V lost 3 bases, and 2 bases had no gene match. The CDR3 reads CASSPWTSGNTGELFF. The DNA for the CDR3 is TGTGCCAGCTCACCCTGGACTAGCGGGAACACCGGGGAGCTGTTTTTT.

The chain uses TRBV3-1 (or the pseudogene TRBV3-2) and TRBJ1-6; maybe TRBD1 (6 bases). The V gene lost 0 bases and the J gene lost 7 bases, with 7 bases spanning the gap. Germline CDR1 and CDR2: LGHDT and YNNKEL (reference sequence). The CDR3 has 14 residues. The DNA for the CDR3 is TGTGCCAGCAGCCAAGACAGGGGAAATTCACCCCTCCACTTT. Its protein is CASSQDRGNSPLHF.

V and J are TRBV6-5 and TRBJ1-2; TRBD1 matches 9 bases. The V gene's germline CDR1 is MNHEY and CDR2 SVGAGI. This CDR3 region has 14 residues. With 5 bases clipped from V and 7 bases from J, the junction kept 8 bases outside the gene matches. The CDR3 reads CASSTITGGSGYTF. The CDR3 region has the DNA TGTGCCAGCAGTACGATCACAGGGGGCAGTGGCTACACCTTC.

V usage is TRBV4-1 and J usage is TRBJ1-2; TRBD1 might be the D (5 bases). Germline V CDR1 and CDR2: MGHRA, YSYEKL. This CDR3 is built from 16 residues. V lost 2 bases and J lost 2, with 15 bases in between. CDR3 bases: TGCGCCAGCAGCCAAATCCCGGGGGATCGGAACTATGGCTACACCTTC. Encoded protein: CASSQIPGDRNYGYTF.

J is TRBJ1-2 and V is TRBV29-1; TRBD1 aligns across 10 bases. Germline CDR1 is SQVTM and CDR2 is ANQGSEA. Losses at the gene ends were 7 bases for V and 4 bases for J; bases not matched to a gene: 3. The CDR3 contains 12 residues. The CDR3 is CSARDRGYGYTF. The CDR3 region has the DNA TGCAGCGCCCGGGACAGGGGCTATGGCTACACCTTC.

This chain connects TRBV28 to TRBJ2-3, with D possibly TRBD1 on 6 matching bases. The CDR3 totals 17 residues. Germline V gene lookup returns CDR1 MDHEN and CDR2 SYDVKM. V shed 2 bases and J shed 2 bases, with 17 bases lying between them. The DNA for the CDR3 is TGTGCCAGCAGTTTACGACCCCGGGACATTATCACAGATACGCAGTATTTT. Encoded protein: CASSLRPRDIITDTQYF.

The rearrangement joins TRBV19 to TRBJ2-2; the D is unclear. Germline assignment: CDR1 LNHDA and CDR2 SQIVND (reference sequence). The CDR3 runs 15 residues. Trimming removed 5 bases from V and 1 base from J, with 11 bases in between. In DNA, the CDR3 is TGTGCCAGTAGTTTGCAACAGATGAACACCGGGGAGCTGTTTTTT. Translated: CASSLQQMNTGELFF.

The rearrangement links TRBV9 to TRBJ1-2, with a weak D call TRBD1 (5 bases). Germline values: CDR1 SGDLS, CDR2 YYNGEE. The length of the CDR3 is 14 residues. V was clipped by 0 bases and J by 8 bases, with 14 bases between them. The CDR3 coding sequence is TGTGCCAGCAGCGTAGGTCGAAGGGGAGGCGGCTACACCTTC. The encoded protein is CASSVGRRGGGYTF.